At least ten counts were recorded for the clone carrying this T cell receptor beta chain. Its antigen remains unknown. This sample is part of a study of post-analysis software for immune sequencing data. Presence of unique molecular identifiers characterized the TCR beta cDNA libraries. Each CDR3 protein gets one entry after TCRdb re-called the PCR reads with MiXCR. The sample contains about 190,000 distinct CDR3 sequences, roughly 28% of which appear only once. Study-wide results and caveats: Compared with controls, patients had more of about five TRBV segments, including TRBV5-6, TRBV5-1 and TRBV20-1. Controls significantly exceeded multiple sclerosis patients in normalized Chao1 diversity.

Deletions cut 4 bases from V and 10 bases from J, with 12 bases between. The CDR3 runs 12 residues. CDR1 and CDR2 (germline): SGHRS, YFSETQ. The chain employs TRBV5-1 and TRBJ2-1; D unresolved. The sequenced sample consisted of blood. The source of this sequence is a girl under 18 with multiple sclerosis. The DNA for the CDR3 is TGCGCCAGCAGCCCTTCCACCCAAGAGCAGTTCTTC. It yields the protein CASSPSTQEQFF.